This note documents a single T cell receptor (beta chain) sequence. Its antigen is unknown. This CDR3 region has 16 residues. The germline V gene encodes CDR1 SGHRS and CDR2 YFSETQ. Between the trimmed V and J ends, which lost 0 bases and 1 base, there was a span of 13 bases. These data are taken from a study of cytomegalovirus exposure and HLA in healthy donors. Findings and limits, study-wide: Later genetic work tied a missense DCLRE1C variant to beta-chain V and J trimming.

Primers for the PCR totalled 60 Vbeta and 13 Jbeta. Measured with immunoSEQ multiplex PCR; TCRdb has only the in-frame clones, and not every one. Of approximately 170,000 clones listed, around 76% are singletons. The clonotype was recovered from a man in his forties in good health and CMV-seronegative. The sequenced sample was PBMCs. The chain has TRBV5-1 and TRBJ1-1; possibly TRBD1 for D (6 bases). The CDR3 coding sequence is TGCGCCAGCAGCTTGGTGTCGGCAGGGGCGAACACTGAAGCTTTCTTT. Its translation is CASSLVSAGANTEAFF.